This T cell receptor beta chain is from a study of tissue T cells after allogeneic stem cell transplantation. Overall study findings and caveats: Few T cell clones were shared across patients, but motif clusters showed tissue-specific shared signatures.

CDR3 length: 13 residues. Germline V gene data show CDR1 as LGHNA and CDR2 as YSYQKL. Trimming removed 0 bases at V and 0 bases at J, with 2 bases between. Survey-depth TCRbeta CDR3 sequencing reported V/J genes and productive frequencies. Clones were sequenced by immunoSEQ multiplex PCR, and TCRdb holds only the in-frame ones, with some missing. The repertoire holds about 21,000 clones, with 60% to 80% as singletons. About this clone itself: Its target is not known. Each gene name is a mouse one. The read finishes 1 residue shy of the CDR3 end, and the germline J gene is used to complete it.

The chain combines TRBV2 with TRBJ1-1, with unresolved D. Sequenced material: blood. The origin of this receptor is a female BALB/c mouse in good health. Strain MHC haplotype: H2-d. CDR3 DNA (partial): TGTGCCAGCAGCCAAGAGGAGAACACAGAAGTCTTC. It specifies CASSQEENTEVF. The whole CDR3 sequence is CASSQEENTEVFF.